The entry that follows covers one T cell receptor (beta chain) sequence. This record belongs to a study of blood T cell repertoires in COVID-19. Overall study: The United States, Italy and Spain supplied acute and convalescent COVID-19 samples.

Trimming cost V 1 base and J 1 base; bases outside gene matches: 2. The V gene's germline CDR1 is LNHNV and CDR2 YYDKDF (reference sequence). The CDR3 extends over 15 amino acids. As processed by the authors: It was from reference gene primer amplification that nucleated cell counts were estimated. The assay was immunoSEQ multiplex PCR, and TCRdb's table has in-frame clones only and misses some. From that table come the V and J calls and clone size; the DNA was used to work out D and trimming. The top ten clones hold 0.7% to 0.85% of a sample with 350,000 to 500,000 clones, roughly 89% of them seen once.

The chain links TRBV15 to TRBJ1-1; 8 nucleotides agree with TRBD1. The sequenced sample consisted of peripheral blood. The source is a man between 18 and 29 years old with COVID-19, enrolled during active disease. CDR3 bases: TGTGCCACCAGCAGAGTGGGGACAGGGAACACTGAAGCTTTCTTT. This translates into CATSRVGTGNTEAFF. Full variable domain (missing parts from reference TRBV15 and TRBJ1-1): DAMVIQNPRYQVTQFGKPVTLSCSQTLNHNVMYWYQQKSSQAPKLLFHYYDKDFNNEADTPDNFQSRRPNTSFCFLDIRSPGLGDTAMYLCATSRVGTGNTEAFFGQGTRLTVV.